Sequencing of this T cell receptor (beta chain) was carried out in a study of T cell changes during pregnancy in multiple sclerosis (dated by TCRdb to about 2019). Regarding the research as a whole: In women with multiple sclerosis, the researchers looked at how the T cell repertoire shifted as pregnancy progressed.

The library was prepared using the immunoSEQ multiplex PCR assay. As stored in TCRdb, this immuneACCESS dataset retains in-frame rearrangements with V and J assigned. A fraction of the clones does not appear; measured against another copy, unresolved V genes explain less than half of the discrepancy, and the remainder lacks a known reason. A total of tens of thousands of clones appear in this sample, over 75% of them only once. Of the sample, 0.29% falls within the top ten clones. On this clone: Its recognized antigen is unknown. Base qualities are not provided; no much larger clone lies one nucleotide away.

Deletion took 0 bases off V and 5 bases off J, with a span of 10 bases between the germline ends. The CDR3, cysteine through phenylalanine, is 14 amino acids long. Only the CDR3 region is kept as DNA, spanning 42 bases read in frame from base 1. Taken from the germline V gene, the CDR1 and CDR2 loops are MGHRA and YSYEKL. The sequence derives from a female donor in good health, enrolled as a control in a pregnancy study. Material: CD4+ T cells from peripheral blood mononuclear cells, obtained in the third trimester of pregnancy. The chain couples TRBV4-1 to TRBJ2-5; the best D guess is TRBD2, with 5 bases matching. The CDR3 protein is CASSQEERRETQYF. The nucleotide sequence is TGCGCCAGCAGCCAAGAAGAGCGGAGGGAGACCCAGTACTTC.